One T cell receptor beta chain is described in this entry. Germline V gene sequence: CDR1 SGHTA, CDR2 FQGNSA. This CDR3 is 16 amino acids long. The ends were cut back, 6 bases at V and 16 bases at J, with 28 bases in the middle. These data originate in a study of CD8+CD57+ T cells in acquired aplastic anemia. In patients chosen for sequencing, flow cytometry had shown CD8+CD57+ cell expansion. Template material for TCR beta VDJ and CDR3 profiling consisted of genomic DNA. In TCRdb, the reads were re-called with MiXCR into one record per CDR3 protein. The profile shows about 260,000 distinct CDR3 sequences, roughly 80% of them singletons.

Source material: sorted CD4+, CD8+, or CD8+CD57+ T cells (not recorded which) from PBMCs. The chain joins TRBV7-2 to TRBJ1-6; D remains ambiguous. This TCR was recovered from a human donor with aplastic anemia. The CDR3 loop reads CASRQPTREHNTQLHF. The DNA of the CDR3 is TGTGCCAGCAGACAACCGACGAGGGAACATAATACGCAGCTCCACTTT.